The present T cell receptor beta chain was sequenced within a study of shared clonotypes between healthy human individuals. In the source study's methods: As immunoSEQ supplied junction-only sequences (without quality scores), filtering differed. This table comes from immunoSEQ multiplex PCR, and its TCRdb copy is limited to in-frame clones, with some not included. V, J and clone size derive from that table, while D and trimming were established from the DNA sequence. The repertoire holds approximately 810,000 clones, with about 91% as singletons. Positively selected for CCR7, the CD45RO-negative cells used as naive CD8 cells excluded terminally differentiated effector memory CD45RA+ cells. Study findings and constraints: Sorted-subset samples were not fully sequenced, rarefaction indicated.

This clone showed up just once. The antigen is undetermined. This receptor was identified in a man aged 25-45 years in good health. Sequenced input: naive CD8+ T cells sorted from blood.

CDR3 sequence (DNA): TGTGCCAGCAGCTTGGGGGACAGGGGGCGCGATGGCTACACCTTC. Its protein product is CASSLGDRGRDGYTF. The chain is built from TRBV5-6 and TRBJ1-2; 12 bases match TRBD1. This CDR3 comprises 15 residues. Germline lookup yields CDR1 SGHDT and CDR2 YYEEEE. J gave up 6 bases and V 0 bases, and 3 bases lay outside the gene matches.